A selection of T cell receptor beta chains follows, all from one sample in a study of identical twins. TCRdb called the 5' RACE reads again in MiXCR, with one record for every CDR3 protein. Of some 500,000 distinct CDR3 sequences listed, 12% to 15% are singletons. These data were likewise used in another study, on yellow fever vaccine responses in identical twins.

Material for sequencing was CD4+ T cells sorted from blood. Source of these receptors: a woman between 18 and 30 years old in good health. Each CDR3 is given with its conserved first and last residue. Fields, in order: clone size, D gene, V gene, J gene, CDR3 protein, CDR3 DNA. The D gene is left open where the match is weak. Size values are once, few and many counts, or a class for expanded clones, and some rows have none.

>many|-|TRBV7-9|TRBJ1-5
CASSLSTAHQPQHF
TGTGCCAGCAGCTTAAGCACAGCCCATCAGCCCCAGCATTTT
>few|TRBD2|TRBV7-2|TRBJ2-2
CASSSRTSGGTGELFF
TGTGCCAGCAGCTCGAGAACTAGCGGGGGCACCGGGGAGCTGTTTTTT
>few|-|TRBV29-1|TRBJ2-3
CSVGSGSPDTQYF
TGCAGCGTTGGTTCGGGGTCCCCAGATACGCAGTATTTT
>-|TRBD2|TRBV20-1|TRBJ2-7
CSARTLPKTSVAPYEQYF
TGCAGTGCTCGCACCTTACCGAAGACTAGCGTTGCCCCCTACGAGCAGTACTTC
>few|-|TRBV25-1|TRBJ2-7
CASSGTSRGSYEQYF
TGTGCCAGCAGTGGAACTAGCAGGGGATCCTACGAGCAGTACTTC
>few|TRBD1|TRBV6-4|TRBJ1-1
CASSATTGVVAEAFF
TGTGCCAGCAGTGCAACGACAGGGGTTGTCGCTGAAGCTTTCTTT
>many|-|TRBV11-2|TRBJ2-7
CASSLGPDLTYEQYF
TGTGCCAGCAGCCTCGGGCCAGATTTGACCTACGAGCAGTACTTC
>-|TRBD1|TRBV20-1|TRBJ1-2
CSATMSRGQNYGYTF
TGCAGTGCTACTATGTCTAGGGGGCAGAACTATGGCTACACCTTC
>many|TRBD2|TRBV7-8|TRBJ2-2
CASSRTSGGTNTGELFF
TGTGCCAGCAGCAGAACTAGCGGGGGAACGAACACCGGGGAGCTGTTTTTT
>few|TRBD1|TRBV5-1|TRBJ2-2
CASSNGQGGAGELFF
TGCGCCAGCAGCAACGGACAGGGCGGAGCCGGGGAGCTGTTTTTT
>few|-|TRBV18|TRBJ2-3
CASSPGEQVTQYF
TGTGCCAGCTCACCAGGGGAACAGGTAACGCAGTATTTT
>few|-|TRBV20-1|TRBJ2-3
CSAASGTDTQYF
TGCAGTGCCGCGAGCGGCACAGATACGCAGTATTTT
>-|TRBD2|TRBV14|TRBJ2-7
CASSQGLAREQYF
TGTGCCAGCAGCCAGGGACTAGCGCGGGAGCAGTACTTC
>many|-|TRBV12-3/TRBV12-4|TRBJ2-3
CASRRAGDTQYF
TGTGCCAGCAGGAGAGCGGGAGATACGCAGTATTTT
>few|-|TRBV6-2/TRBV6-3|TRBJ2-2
CASSPDQNTGELFF
TGTGCCAGCAGCCCCGACCAGAACACCGGGGAGCTGTTTTTT
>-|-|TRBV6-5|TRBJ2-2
CASSWGGEGGTGELFF
TGTGCCAGCAGTTGGGGAGGAGAGGGTGGCACCGGGGAGCTGTTTTTT
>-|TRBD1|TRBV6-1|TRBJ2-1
CASRRGTDATYEQFF
TGTGCCAGCAGGAGAGGGACAGACGCTACATATGAGCAGTTCTTC
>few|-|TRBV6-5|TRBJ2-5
CASSGTETQYF
TGTGCCAGCTCAGGTACAGAGACCCAGTACTTC
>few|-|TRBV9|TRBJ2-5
CASSGGAWETQYF
TGTGCCAGCAGCGGGGGGGCCTGGGAGACCCAGTACTTC
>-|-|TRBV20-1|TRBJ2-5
CSASSQGRETQYF
TGCAGTGCTAGCTCACAGGGAAGAGAGACCCAGTACTTC
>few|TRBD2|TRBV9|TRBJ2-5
CASSLGLAGVEETQYF
TGTGCCAGCAGCCTCGGACTAGCGGGAGTCGAAGAGACCCAGTACTTC
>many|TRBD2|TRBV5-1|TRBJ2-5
CASSPGGSSGGPQETQYF
TGCGCCAGCAGCCCTGGAGGGTCTAGCGGGGGCCCACAAGAGACCCAGTACTTC
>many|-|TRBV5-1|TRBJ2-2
CASSLLEFTGELFF
TGCGCCAGCAGCCTCCTAGAGTTTACCGGGGAGCTGTTTTTT
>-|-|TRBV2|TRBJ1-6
CASHRTENSPLHF
TGTGCCAGTCATCGGACGGAGAATTCACCCCTCCACTTT
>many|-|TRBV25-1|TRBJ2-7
CASSQRADRSYEQYF
TGTGCCAGCAGCCAGCGGGCGGACAGATCCTACGAGCAGTACTTC
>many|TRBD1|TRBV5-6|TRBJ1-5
CASSLHAGAGGQPQHF
TGTGCCAGCAGCCTACACGCCGGGGCAGGGGGTCAGCCCCAGCATTTT
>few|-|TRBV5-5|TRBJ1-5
CASSLDFGRVQPQHF
TGTGCCAGCAGCTTGGACTTCGGGAGGGTTCAGCCCCAGCATTTT
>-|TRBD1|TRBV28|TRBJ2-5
CASSGWTGGGQTQYF
TGTGCCAGCAGTGGTTGGACAGGGGGGGGTCAGACCCAGTACTTC
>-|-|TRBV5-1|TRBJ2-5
CASSLAGVRKETQYF
TGCGCCAGCAGCTTGGCGGGAGTTAGAAAAGAGACCCAGTACTTC
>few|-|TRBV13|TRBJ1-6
CASSLAGVLNSPLHF
TGTGCCAGCAGCTTAGCTGGGGTTTTAAATTCACCCCTCCACTTT
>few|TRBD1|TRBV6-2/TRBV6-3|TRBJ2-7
CASSPGTDGYDEQYF
TGTGCCAGCAGCCCAGGGACAGACGGGTACGACGAGCAGTACTTC
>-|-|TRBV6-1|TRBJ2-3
CASSVLRDTQYF
TGTGCCAGCAGTGTACTGAGGGATACGCAGTATTTT
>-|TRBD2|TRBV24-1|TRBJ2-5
CATSDPRLAGFGETQYF
TGTGCCACCAGTGACCCAAGACTAGCGGGATTTGGAGAGACCCAGTACTTC
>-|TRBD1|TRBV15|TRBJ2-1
CATQTGNNEQFF
TGTGCCACCCAGACAGGGAACAATGAGCAGTTCTTC
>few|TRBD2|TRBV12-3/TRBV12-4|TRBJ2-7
CASSLRTGGLTTYEQYF
TGTGCCAGCAGTTTGAGGACGGGGGGACTAACCACCTACGAGCAGTACTTC
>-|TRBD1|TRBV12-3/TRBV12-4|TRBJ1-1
CASRADRGRMNTEAFF
TGTGCCAGCAGGGCTGACAGGGGCAGGATGAACACTGAAGCTTTCTTT
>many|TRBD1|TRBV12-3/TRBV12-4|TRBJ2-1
CASPPQGASPYNEQFF
TGTGCCAGCCCTCCCCAGGGGGCGAGTCCCTACAATGAGCAGTTCTTC
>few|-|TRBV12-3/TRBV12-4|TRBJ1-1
CASSLEREAFF
TGTGCCAGCAGTTTAGAGAGGGAAGCTTTCTTT
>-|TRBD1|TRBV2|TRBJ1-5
CASSGGQGGNQPQHF
TGTGCCAGCAGTGGAGGACAGGGTGGCAATCAGCCCCAGCATTTT
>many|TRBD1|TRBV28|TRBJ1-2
CASSLTGNYGYTF
TGTGCCAGCAGCCTGACAGGGAACTATGGCTACACCTTC
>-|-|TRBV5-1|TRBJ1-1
CASSPRPGGDTEAFF
TGCGCCAGCAGCCCCCGTCCGGGGGGGGACACTGAAGCTTTCTTT